This T cell receptor (beta chain) was sequenced for a study of multiple sclerosis patients with progressive multifocal leukoencephalopathy. Time point noted: time of PML onset. Prior interferon beta treatment was universal, and the PML patients were all female. T3 blood samples were collected at the time of PML onset. The CDR3 extends over 14 amino acids. Trimming took off 2 bases at V and 5 bases at J, with 11 bases between the two ends. Per the germline V gene, CDR1 is SEHNR and CDR2 is FQNEAQ (reference sequence). Assay used: immunoSEQ multiplex PCR; TCRdb lists only in-frame clones, some missing. This sample has roughly 28,000 clones; more than 80% occur once, and the top ten carry around 12%. The study's findings and limits: Lower normalized Shannon entropy suggested reduced TRB diversity in most PML patients.

In regard to this clone: The target antigen is unknown.

The source is a woman between 25 and 40 years old with progressive multifocal leukoencephalopathy. The chain joins TRBV7-9 to TRBJ2-3; either TRBD1 or TRBD2 may fit D (5 bases each). The sample here was PBMCs, taken from a patient treated with natalizumab. CDR3 bases: TGTGCCAGCAGCTTATACGGGGCGGAAGATACGCAGTATTTT. Protein: CASSLYGAEDTQYF.